This entry describes one T cell receptor (beta chain). Assay used: immunoSEQ multiplex PCR; TCRdb lists only in-frame clones, some missing. This sample has approximately 87,000 clones; roughly 95% occur once, and the top ten carry about 0.35%. This record belongs to a study of technical replicates of blood from several donors. Unmatched junction bases numbered 2, after V lost 6 bases and J lost 3 bases. Germline V gene data show CDR1 as SQVTM and CDR2 as ANQGSEA. The CDR3 has 13 residues. This sequence joins TRBV29-1 and TRBJ2-1, with TRBD1 matching over 10 bases. The clonotype comes from a human donor in good health. Sequencing was carried out using T cells isolated from PBMCs. The CDR3 protein is CSVRDRGYNEQFF. The CDR3 nucleotides are TGCAGCGTCCGGGACAGGGGCTACAATGAGCAGTTCTTC.